Below, 9 T cell receptor beta chains from the same sample are listed, as sequenced in a study of PD-L1 blockade in urothelial cancer. Clones were read by immunoSEQ multiplex PCR, and TCRdb kept only the in-frame ones, dropping some. The sample has about 80,000 clones; 87% are singletons. The material sequenced was PBMCs, taken around atezolizumab (anti-PD-L1) treatment. All receptors derive from a woman aged 65 to 85 with urothelial cancer.

This chain joins TRBV11-2 and TRBJ1-1, with 10 bases that match TRBD1. The CDR3 consists of 15 residues. CDR1 and CDR2 from the germline V gene are SGHAT and FQNNGV. With V trimmed by 5 bases and J by 5 bases, 8 bases remained unmatched. The CDR3 DNA reads TGTGCCAGCAGCCTGGGACAGGGGAGTTGGACTGAAGCTTTCTTT. Encoded protein: CASSLGQGSWTEAFF.

The chain uses TRBV6-1 and TRBJ2-1, with D possibly being TRBD1 (6 bases). The germline V and J ends were trimmed by 7 bases and 4 bases, with 14 bases remaining between them. The CDR3 length is 14 residues. CDR1 is MNHNS, CDR2 SASEGT, per germline. This chain's CDR3 is CASNDPGHYNEQFF. CDR3 coding DNA: TGTGCCAGCAATGATCCGGGACATTACAATGAGCAGTTCTTC.

This chain uses TRBV2 with TRBJ2-3; D gene uncertain. V was pared by 0 bases and J by 4 bases, with 8 bases between. The germline CDR1 and CDR2 sequences are SNHLY and FYNNEI. This CDR3 region has 14 residues. The CDR3 is CASSEANMADTQYF. For the CDR3, the DNA is TGTGCCAGCAGTGAAGCAAACATGGCAGATACGCAGTATTTT.

The CDR3 nucleotides are TGCGCCAGCAGCTTGGTACTCAGGGAGGGCACTGAAGCTTTCTTT. Translation gives CASSLVLREGTEAFF. This sequence joins TRBV5-1 and TRBJ1-1; D possibly corresponds to TRBD1 (5 bases). This CDR3 region has 15 residues. Trimming removed 0 bases from V and 4 bases from J, with 13 bases in between. Germline V lookup: CDR1 SGHRS, CDR2 YFSETQ.

V is TRBV19 and J is TRBJ1-1; D perhaps matches TRBD1 (5 bases). The V end was cut by 5 bases, the J end by 5 bases, with 12 bases between. This CDR3 spans 13 amino acids. Germline CDR1 and CDR2: LNHDA and SQIVND (reference sequence). The CDR3 sequence: CASSDGGWTEAFF. The CDR3 bases are TGTGCCAGTAGTGACGGGGGGTGGACTGAAGCTTTCTTT.

The V call is TRBV4-2, the J call TRBJ2-1, with 9 bases lining up with TRBD2. J was trimmed by 8 bases and V by 1 base; bases with no gene match: 6. The V gene's germline CDR1 is LGHNA and CDR2 YNFKEQ. This CDR3 is built from 15 residues. The CDR3: CASSQVPGLADEQFF. For the CDR3, the DNA is TGTGCCAGCAGCCAAGTCCCGGGACTAGCCGATGAGCAGTTCTTC.

The chain's CDR3 is CASSQGGGGNTIYF. The CDR3 DNA follows: TGCGCCAGCAGCCAAGGGGGAGGTGGAAACACCATATATTTT. The chain carries TRBV4-1 and TRBJ1-3; no clear D. Trimming stripped 1 base from V and 3 bases from J, with 7 bases between. The CDR3 runs to 14 residues. Per germline, CDR1 MGHRA and CDR2 YSYEKL.

This clone was seen once. J is TRBJ2-7 and V is TRBV7-2; tentatively, D is TRBD2 (5 bases). Trimming pared 1 base from V and 3 bases from J, leaving 16 bases between. The germline CDR1 and CDR2 sequences are SGHTA and FQGNSA. The CDR3 has 16 amino acids. The CDR3 DNA reads TGTGCCAGCAGCTTAGGACCGGGGAATTTAGGCTACGAGCAGTACTTC. It is translated as CASSLGPGNLGYEQYF.

The J gene is TRBJ2-4, the V gene TRBV6-1; 14 nucleotides align to TRBD2. V trimming: 1 base; J trimming: 8 bases; junction bases outside the gene matches: 1. Per germline, CDR1 MNHNS and CDR2 SASEGT. The CDR3 contains 15 residues. The CDR3: CASSEGTSGRYIQYF. The CDR3 DNA is TGTGCCAGCAGTGAAGGGACTAGCGGGAGGTACATTCAGTACTTC.